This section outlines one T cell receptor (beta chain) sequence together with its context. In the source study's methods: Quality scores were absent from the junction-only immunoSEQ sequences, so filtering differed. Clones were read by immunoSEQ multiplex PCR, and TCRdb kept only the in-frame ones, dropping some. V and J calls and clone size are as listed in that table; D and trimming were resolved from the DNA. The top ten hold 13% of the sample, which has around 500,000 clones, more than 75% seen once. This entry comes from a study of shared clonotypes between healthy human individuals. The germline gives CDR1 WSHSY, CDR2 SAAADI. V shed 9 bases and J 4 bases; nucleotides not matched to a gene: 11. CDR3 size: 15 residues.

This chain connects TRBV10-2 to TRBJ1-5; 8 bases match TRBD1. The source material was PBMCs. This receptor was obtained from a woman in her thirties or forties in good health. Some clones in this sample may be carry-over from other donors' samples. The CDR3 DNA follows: TGCGCCAGTGCTCCGGGACAGGACGCGAATCAGCCCCAGCATTTT. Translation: CASAPGQDANQPQHF.